This TCR beta chain is drawn from a study of response to subunit inactivated influenza vaccine. Study-level results: The authors suggested that every seasonal influenza vaccination recruits few new T cells.

Only a few counts were recorded for this clonotype. Its antigen remains unidentified. The V gene lost 7 bases and the J gene lost 0 bases, with 10 bases spanning the gap. CDR1 is MDHEN, CDR2 SYDVKM, per germline. The CDR3 extends over 14 amino acids. TCRdb analysed the RT-PCR reads with MiXCR anew, one entry per CDR3 protein. This table holds a few hundred thousand distinct CDR3 sequences, about a fifth found once. The rearrangement links TRBV28 to TRBJ1-5; D unresolved. The origin of this receptor is a man aged 50-75 years who received an inactivated influenza vaccine. The source was PBMCs from blood, collected less than 22 months after vaccination. The CDR3 loop is CASTRGVSNQPQHF. Written as DNA, the CDR3 is TGTGCCAGCACCCGTGGGGTTAGCAATCAGCCCCAGCATTTT.